This paragraph reports one T cell receptor beta chain. This specimen belongs to a study of control samples from healthy donors and cancer patients. The protocol was immunoSEQ multiplex PCR, while the TCRdb copy is restricted to in-frame clones and leaves out a portion. The table shows under 85,000 clones, with 75% to 85% occurring only once. The sequence was obtained from a man aged 55 to 69 with head and neck cancer. Sequenced input: PBMCs.

CDR3 protein: CASSVRGEGNEKLFF. The CDR3 nucleotides read TGTGCCAGCAGCGTCCGGGGAGAGGGGAATGAAAAACTGTTTTTT. This rearrangement joins TRBV7-6 to TRBJ1-4; D is perhaps TRBD1 (5 bases). Looked up from germline, CDR1 is SGHVS and CDR2 is FNYEAQ. CDR3 length: 15 amino acids. The ends were cut back, 5 bases at V and 5 bases at J, with 15 bases in the middle. Variable domain in full (rest from reference TRBV7-6 and TRBJ1-4): GAGVSQSPRYKVTKRGQDVALRCDPISGHVSLYWYRQALGQGPEFLTYFNYEAQQDKSGLPNDRFSAERPEGSISTLTIQRTEQRDSAMYRCASSVRGEGNEKLFFGSGTQLSVL.